Sequencing of this T cell receptor beta chain was carried out in a study of PD-1 blockade in classical Hodgkin lymphoma. General study findings and limits: Partial responders and progressors had significantly lower baseline TCR diversity.

There was relapse after autologous stem cell transplantation in every patient, and there was variation in brentuximab vedotin exposure. CDR3 length: 13 residues. CDR1 SEHNR and CDR2 FQNEAQ come from the germline V gene (reference sequence). Trimming removed 1 base at V and 16 bases at J, with 17 bases between. The repertoire was sequenced with immunoSEQ multiplex PCR; TCRdb's copy has only in-frame clones and lacks some. The sample carries approximately 37,000 clones, around 80% recorded once. Concerning this clone itself: What it recognizes is unknown.

The starting material was peripheral blood mononuclear cells (PBMCs), obtained at baseline. The receptor comes from a human donor with classical Hodgkin lymphoma. This chain connects TRBV7-9 to TRBJ2-1, with D perhaps TRBD1 or TRBD2 (7 bases each). The CDR3 DNA is TGTGCCAGCAGCTTAGAGGCAGGGGGGGTAACTTTCTTC. The encoded protein is CASSLEAGGVTFF. The complete variable domain, with remaining parts taken from reference TRBV7-9 and TRBJ2-1, reads DTGVSQNPRHKITKRGQNVTFRCDPISEHNRLYWYRQTLGQGPEFLTYFQNEAQLEKSRLLSDRFSAERPKGSFSTLEIQRTEQGDSAMYLCASSLEAGGVTFFGPGTRLTVL.